These 7 T cell receptor beta chains were all obtained from the same sample, sequenced in a study of blood T cell repertoires in COVID-19. Generated by immunoSEQ multiplex PCR, the TCRdb table keeps only in-frame clones and is missing some. Found here are some 5,900 clones, less than 90% of them singletons; the top ten hold about a sixth. The sequenced sample was peripheral blood. Receptors originate from a human donor in a cohort sampled during active COVID-19.

The gene calls are TRBV5-6 and TRBJ2-7; D gene unclear. Trimming took off 4 bases at V and 3 bases at J, with 14 bases between the two ends. CDR3 length equals 14 residues. Germline assignment: CDR1 SGHDT and CDR2 YYEEEE. The CDR3 region has the DNA TGTGCCAGCAGCCTCGGGTCTTCCCTCTACGAGCAGTACTTC. Translation gives CASSLGSSLYEQYF.

The chain carries TRBV7-9 and TRBJ2-2; a possible D gene is TRBD2 (5 bases). The CDR3 covers 15 residues. The V gene's germline CDR1 is SEHNR and CDR2 FQNEAQ (reference sequence). Deletions cut 3 bases from V and 0 bases from J, with 8 bases between. CDR3 protein: CASSFPDSNTGELFF. For the CDR3, the DNA is TGTGCCAGCAGCTTCCCGGACTCGAACACCGGGGAGCTGTTTTTT.

Concerning this clone itself: The sample has other DNA sequences that encode this CDR3 too. The V and J genes are TRBV4-1 and TRBJ1-2, with 10 nucleotides matching TRBD1. The germline V gene encodes CDR1 MGHRA and CDR2 YSYEKL. This CDR3 is 14 amino acids long. After removal of 4 bases from V and 8 bases from J, the junction contained 7 bases not matched to a gene. The CDR3 here is CASSPRTGGKGYTF. DNA for the CDR3: TGCGCCAGCAGCCCGAGGACAGGGGGTAAAGGCTACACCTTC.

The chain links TRBV7-6 to TRBJ2-7, with 9 bases aligning to TRBD1. The CDR3 totals 15 residues. The junction had 7 bases not matched to a gene; V was cut back by 3 bases and J by 4 bases. Germline values: CDR1 SGHVS, CDR2 FNYEAQ. For the CDR3, the DNA is TGTGCCAGCAGCTTGACTCCGGGACAGGGTTACGAGCAGTACTTC. Translation: CASSLTPGQGYEQYF.

The sample holds one count of this clone. The chain uses TRBV7-9 and TRBJ1-2; 9 bases are a match to TRBD1. Germline V lookup: CDR1 SEHNR, CDR2 FQNEAQ (reference sequence). Trimming took 5 bases from V and 1 from J; bases not matched to a gene: 8. There are 16 residues in the CDR3. The CDR3 sequence is CASSHTGGRGNYGYTF. The DNA for the CDR3 is TGTGCCAGCAGCCATACAGGGGGCCGGGGTAACTATGGCTACACCTTC.

V and J are TRBV2 and TRBJ1-6, with 12 bases identical to TRBD1. J was trimmed by 9 bases and V by 6 bases; bases with no gene match: 6. The germline CDR1 and CDR2 sequences are SNHLY and FYNNEI. The CDR3 sequence is 15 residues long. CDR3 sequence reads: CASREGTGGGSPLHF. The CDR3 DNA is TGTGCCAGCAGAGAGGGGACAGGGGGCGGTTCACCCCTCCACTTT.

CDR3 sequence reads: CASRRRGRDYGYTF. The DNA for the CDR3 is TGTGCCAGCAGAAGGAGGGGACGAGACTATGGCTACACCTTC. The chain carries TRBV7-2 and TRBJ1-2, with D tentatively TRBD1 (5 bases). Trimming removed 6 bases from V and 3 bases from J, with 14 bases in between. The germline CDR1 and CDR2 sequences are SGHTA and FQGNSA. The CDR3 length is 14 residues. Complete variable domain (other parts from reference TRBV7-2 and TRBJ1-2): GAGVSQSPSNKVTEKGKDVELRCDPISGHTALYWYRQSLGQGLEFLIYFQGNSAPDKSGLPSDRFSAERTGGSVSTLTIQRTQQEDSAVYLCASRRRGRDYGYTFGSGTRLTVV.